What follows are 15 T cell receptor beta chains derived from one specimen sequenced in a study of blood T cell repertoires in COVID-19. Data came from immunoSEQ multiplex PCR; TCRdb stores just in-frame clones and leaves some out. Among more than 95,000 clones listed, roughly 90% were seen once. The sequenced sample consisted of peripheral blood. These receptors came from a human donor in a cohort sampled during active COVID-19.

This chain links TRBV5-1 with TRBJ1-6; 8 bases are a match to TRBD1. The CDR3 extends over 17 amino acids. The J segment lost 0 bases and the V segment lost 4 bases, leaving 6 bases of the junction unmatched. From germline, CDR1 is SGHRS and CDR2 YFSETQ. The CDR3 bases are TGCGCCAGCAGCCGAAATGGACAGGGCTCCTATAATTCACCCCTCCACTTT. Its protein is CASSRNGQGSYNSPLHF.

The chain recombines TRBV2 with TRBJ1-6; D perhaps matches TRBD1 (5 bases). CDR3 size: 15 residues. Germline V lookup: CDR1 SNHLY, CDR2 FYNNEI. Trimming removed 2 bases from V and 10 bases from J, with 15 bases in between. The CDR3 loop is CASSEWVPGESPLHF. The CDR3 region has the DNA TGTGCCAGCAGTGAATGGGTCCCGGGGGAATCACCCCTCCACTTT. The whole variable domain, filled in from reference TRBV2 and TRBJ1-6, reads EPEVTQTPSHQVTQMGQEVILRCVPISNHLYFYWYRQILGQKVEFLVSFYNNEISEKSEIFDDQFSVERPDGSNFTLKIRSTKLEDSAMYFCASSEWVPGESPLHFGNGTRLTVT.

The CDR3 loop reads CASSQGTGLAGVYEQYF. For the CDR3, the DNA is TGCGCCAGCAGCCAAGGGACGGGACTAGCGGGAGTTTACGAGCAGTACTTC. The rearrangement joins TRBV4-3 to TRBJ2-7; 14 bases are a match to TRBD2. The trim removed 1 base at V and 4 bases at J, leaving 6 bases unmatched. This CDR3 is built from 17 residues. The germline V gene has CDR1 LGHNA and CDR2 YSLEER.

This clone was recorded only once. V and J are TRBV2 and TRBJ2-5; D is possibly TRBD1 (7 bases). The CDR3 runs 15 residues. Per germline, CDR1 SNHLY and CDR2 FYNNEI. The germline V and J ends were trimmed by 11 bases and 2 bases, with 21 bases remaining between them. CDR3 protein: CAGGGTAEDQETQYF. CDR3 in DNA: TGTGCCGGAGGAGGGACAGCGGAAGATCAAGAGACCCAGTACTTC.

The rearrangement links TRBV25-1 to TRBJ1-2; D remains ambiguous. Trimming stripped 1 base from V and 6 bases from J, with 9 bases between. The CDR3 sequence is 13 residues long. Germline V CDR1 and CDR2: MGHDK, SYGVNS. The CDR3 loop reads CASSESLSDGYTF. The CDR3 DNA is TGTGCCAGCAGTGAATCGTTAAGCGATGGCTACACCTTC.

V usage is TRBV5-1 and J usage is TRBJ2-3, with a tentative D call TRBD1 (5 bases). Per germline, CDR1 SGHRS and CDR2 YFSETQ. This CDR3 region has 13 residues. Deletions cut 8 bases from V and 6 bases from J, with 16 bases between. CDR3 sequence: CASRQLVDDTQYF. The DNA of the CDR3 is TGCGCCAGTCGACAGTTAGTAGACGATACGCAGTATTTT.

The chain combines TRBV7-6 with TRBJ2-7; 7 nucleotides align to TRBD2. The V gene's germline CDR1 is SGHVS and CDR2 FNYEAQ. The trim removed 5 bases at V and 3 bases at J, leaving 13 bases unmatched. This CDR3 comprises 16 residues. Here the CDR3 reads CASSPTPGGSSYEQYF. Written as DNA, the CDR3 is TGTGCCAGCAGCCCCACCCCGGGGGGTTCCAGCTACGAGCAGTACTTC.

The chain has TRBV5-4 and TRBJ2-2; no firm D call. There are 15 residues in the CDR3. Between the trimmed V and J ends, which lost 1 base and 4 bases, there was a span of 11 bases. CDR1 and CDR2 (germline): SGHNT, YYREEE (reference sequence). In DNA form, the CDR3 reads TGTGCCAGCAGCTTGTCTCACCGGAGCACCGGGGAGCTGTTTTTT. This encodes CASSLSHRSTGELFF.

This clone was seen just once. The chain combines TRBV6-6 with TRBJ1-2; D gene unclear. V dropped 2 bases and J dropped 5 bases, with 12 bases sitting between them. Germline CDR1 is MNHNY and CDR2 is SVGAGI (reference sequence). The CDR3 is made up of 14 amino acids. The CDR3 spells CASSYTGEFYGYTF. The CDR3 region has the DNA TGTGCCAGCAGTTACACGGGAGAGTTTTATGGCTACACCTTC.

The V and J genes are TRBV3-1 (or the pseudogene TRBV3-2) and TRBJ2-7; possibly TRBD1 for D (6 bases). The CDR3 has 15 amino acids. Germline-derived CDR1 and CDR2 are LGHDT and YNNKEL (reference sequence). V shed 2 bases and J shed 0 bases, with 11 bases lying between them. CDR3 region: CASSQRTEISYEQYF. CDR3 nucleotides: TGTGCCAGCAGCCAAAGGACAGAAATCTCCTACGAGCAGTACTTC.

The chain's CDR3 is CASSLVPLPETQYF. In nucleotides, the CDR3 is TGTGCCAGCAGCTTAGTCCCCCTCCCGGAGACCCAGTACTTC. The chain recombines TRBV11-2 with TRBJ2-5; D unclear. The CDR3 contains 14 residues. Trimming removed 1 base at V and 5 bases at J, with 11 bases between. Germline-derived CDR1 and CDR2 are SGHAT and FQNNGV. The variable domain in full, with the rest retrieved from reference TRBV11-2 and TRBJ2-5, is EAGVAQSPRYKIIEKRQSVAFWCNPISGHATLYWYQQILGQGPKLLIQFQNNGVVDDSQLPKDRFSAERLKGVDSTLKIQPAKLEDSAVYLCASSLVPLPETQYFGPGTRLLVL.

V and J are TRBV7-2 and TRBJ2-1; 10 positions match TRBD2. The V gene end was trimmed by 2 bases and the J gene end by 7 bases; junction bases not matched to a gene: 5. CDR1 and CDR2 (germline): SGHTA, FQGNSA. This CDR3 has 15 amino acids. In nucleotides, the CDR3 is TGTGCCAGCAGCTTACACCCTAGCGGGAGAAATGAGCAGTTCTTC. This codes for CASSLHPSGRNEQFF.

The chain has TRBV28 and TRBJ2-7, with D possibly being TRBD2 (5 bases). V shed 0 bases and J shed 5 bases, with 14 bases lying between them. CDR1 is MDHEN and CDR2 is SYDVKM in the germline V gene. The CDR3 has 15 amino acids. The CDR3 nucleotides read TGTGCCAGCAGTTTATGGTTAGCGAAAGAGGACGAGCAGTACTTC. It specifies CASSLWLAKEDEQYF.

In this sample, this clone turned up a few times. CDR3 coding DNA: TGTGCCAGCAGTCAACAGGGGGCGCGAGAAGAAAAACTGTTTTTT. This sequence encodes CASSQQGAREEKLFF. The chain couples TRBV7-9 to TRBJ1-4, with TRBD1 matching over 9 bases. Germline V CDR1 and CDR2: SEHNR, FQNEAQ (reference sequence). The ends lost 6 bases at V and 8 bases at J; junction bases unmatched: 10. The CDR3 covers 15 residues.

The rearrangement uses TRBV6-2 or TRBV6-3 and TRBJ1-2; 8 bases are a match to TRBD1. Germline trimming cut 4 bases from V and 3 bases from J; bases unmatched to any gene: 1. There are 13 residues in the CDR3. Germline CDR1 and CDR2: MNHEY and SVGEGT. The CDR3 region is CASSSTGDYGYTF. The DNA for the CDR3 is TGTGCCAGCAGTTCGACAGGGGACTATGGCTACACCTTC.